The present entry profiles one T cell receptor (beta chain) with its context. Germline CDR1 SGDLS, CDR2 YYNGEE. The CDR3 is 15 amino acids. J was trimmed by 4 bases and V by 4 bases; bases with no gene match: 2. These data belong to a study of blood T cell repertoires in COVID-19. Study in general: Whether acute or convalescent, the COVID-19 samples came from the United States, Italy and Spain.

The study assigned cohorts using participant-reported clinical history. Original analysis: The assay estimated nucleated cells by amplifying reference gene primers. Clones were read by immunoSEQ multiplex PCR, and TCRdb kept only the in-frame ones, dropping some. The V and J calls and clone size are taken from that table; D and trimming were inferred from the DNA. The profile shows over 300,000 clones, over 75% of them singletons. The chain recombines TRBV9 with TRBJ2-1, with TRBD2 matching over 13 bases. Material: PBMCs or T cells enriched from blood (not recorded which). The clonotype was recovered from a woman younger than 45 with acute COVID-19. DNA for the CDR3: TGTGCCAGCAGCCTGGGACTAGCGGGGTACAATGAGCAGTTCTTC. Its translation is CASSLGLAGYNEQFF.